The rows below give T cell receptor beta chains drawn from one sample of a study of shared T cell receptors in the human thymus. Assay used: immunoSEQ multiplex PCR; TCRdb lists only in-frame clones, some missing. The sample lists 720,000 or so clones, 80% to 90% occurring once. The sample was also linked to a second study, of human thymus T cells.

Input material: thymocytes. The origin of the receptors is a girl under three years old with a congenital heart defect. The CDR3 runs from the conserved cysteine through the conserved F or W. The D gene is left open where the match is weak. Size values are once, few and many counts, or a class for expanded clones, and some rows have none.

CDR3 length	V gene	clone size	J gene	D gene	CDR3 DNA	CDR3 protein
15	TRBV27	.	TRBJ2-7	TRBD2	TGTGCCAGCAGTTTAACTAGCGGGGGGCTCTACGAGCAGTACTTC	CASSLTSGGLYEQYF
15	TRBV14	.	TRBJ1-1	.	TGTGCCAGCAGCCGACAGGTAGGTCGGAACACTGAAGCTTTCTTT	CASSRQVGRNTEAFF
19	TRBV2	few	TRBJ1-1	TRBD1	TGTGCCAGTCACCCTCGACAGGGGGCGGGAGACAATATGAGGACTGAAGCTTTCTTT	CASHPRQGAGDNMRTEAFF
18	TRBV15	.	TRBJ2-3	TRBD2	TGTGCCACCAGCAGACCTCCGCTAGCGGGGGGAGACACAGATACGCAGTATTTT	CATSRPPLAGGDTDTQYF
15	TRBV2	.	TRBJ1-1	TRBD1	TGTGCCAGCAGCGTCCCGGGACAGGCCTCCACTGAAGCTTTCTTT	CASSVPGQASTEAFF
18	TRBV7-9	.	TRBJ1-1	TRBD1	TGTGCCAGCAGCCCCCAGCTTGAGGCACCGGGACAGGCGACTGAAGCTTTCTTT	CASSPQLEAPGQATEAFF
16	TRBV4-1	.	TRBJ1-2	.	TGCGCCAGCAGCCAAGATCAGGGATTTCGGAACTATGGCTACACCTTC	CASSQDQGFRNYGYTF
16	TRBV5-1	.	TRBJ2-3	TRBD1	TGCGCCAGCACCCGGGGACAGGGCCGGCGTCCAGATACGCAGTATTTT	CASTRGQGRRPDTQYF
14	TRBV5-6	.	TRBJ2-7	.	TGTGCCAGCAGCTTGTCCTTTCCCCGGGACGAGCAGTACTTC	CASSLSFPRDEQYF
19	TRBV5-1	.	TRBJ2-3	TRBD1	TGCGCCAGCAGCTTGGGGGGTATCGGACAGGGTAGCAACACAGATACGCAGTATTTT	CASSLGGIGQGSNTDTQYF
17	TRBV7-3	.	TRBJ2-1	TRBD2	TGTGCCAGCAGCTCAGCCCCCGGGACTAGCGGAACAAATGAGCAGTTCTTC	CASSSAPGTSGTNEQFF
16	TRBV6-4	.	TRBJ2-1	.	TGTGCCAGCAGTGACGGGGCCGTAAGCTCCTACAATGAGCAGTTCTTC	CASSDGAVSSYNEQFF
18	TRBV7-2	.	TRBJ1-6	TRBD1	TGTGCCAGCAGCCGACCTAGGACAGGGCGAAAACCCAATTCACCCCTCCACTTT	CASSRPRTGRKPNSPLHF
16	TRBV5-8	.	TRBJ1-2	.	TGTGCCAGCCCAGAGTCCCGGGACACTTCTAACTATGGCTACACCTTC	CASPESRDTSNYGYTF
16	TRBV4-1	.	TRBJ2-1	TRBD2	TGCGCCAGCAGCCAAGATTGGTCTAGCGGAGACAATGAGCAGTTCTTC	CASSQDWSSGDNEQFF
16	TRBV27	.	TRBJ2-1	.	TGTGCCAGCAGTTTATTCAGGACAGTGGCCTACAATGAGCAGTTCTTC	CASSLFRTVAYNEQFF
13	TRBV9	.	TRBJ2-7	.	TGTGCCAGCAGCTTAAGCAGGGCCAACGAGCAGTACTTC	CASSLSRANEQYF
14	TRBV5-1	.	TRBJ2-1	TRBD1	TGCGCCAGCAGCTTGGGGGACAGGGGCCATGAGCAGTTCTTC	CASSLGDRGHEQFF
17	TRBV2	.	TRBJ1-1	TRBD1	TGTGCCAGCAGGTTCAGGGGGCTAGCGGGATTGGACACTGAAGCTTTCTTT	CASRFRGLAGLDTEAFF
15	TRBV7-6	.	TRBJ2-1	.	TGTGCCAGCAGCCGGGGGAGTCCCGGTTATAATGAGCAGTTCTTC	CASSRGSPGYNEQFF
15	TRBV28	.	TRBJ1-4	.	TGTGCCAGCAGTTTATGGTATGGGGCCGGTGAAAAACTGTTTTTT	CASSLWYGAGEKLFF
14	TRBV11-2	.	TRBJ1-2	TRBD1	TGTGCCAGCAGCTTAGCGGACAGGGCAGATGGCTACACCTTC	CASSLADRADGYTF
13	TRBV5-4	.	TRBJ1-1	.	TGTGCCAGCAGCTTGGGGCCCCAGTTATGGGCTTTCTTT	CASSLGPQLWAFF
13	TRBV28	.	TRBJ2-6	.	TGTGCCACCAGTTTCAGGCGGGCCAACGTCCTGACTTTC	CATSFRRANVLTF
17	TRBV9	.	TRBJ1-1	TRBD1	TGTGCCAGCAGTTCCGGGACAGGACGTGGGTCGGACACTGAAGCTTTCTTT	CASSSGTGRGSDTEAFF
23	TRBV29-1	.	TRBJ2-3	TRBD2	TGCAGCGTTGAAGATGTGGATTTGTTTTCCGGGACTAGCGGGGGGGAGAGCACAGATACGCAGTATTTT	CSVEDVDLFSGTSGGESTDTQYF
14	TRBV5-1	.	TRBJ1-2	.	TGCGCCAGCAGGGCGACGGGGGAGGGCTATGGCTACACCTTC	CASRATGEGYGYTF
11	TRBV6-5	.	TRBJ1-2	.	TGTGCCAGCAAATTCGGCTATGGCTACACCTTC	CASKFGYGYTF
13	TRBV9	.	TRBJ1-2	.	TGTGCCAGCAGCGTAGAGTTCAGATATGGCTACACCTTC	CASSVEFRYGYTF
18	TRBV4-1	.	TRBJ2-5	.	TGCGCCAGCAGCCAAGGAGGCGGAAAAGGGGTCTGGTGGGAGACCCAGTACTTC	CASSQGGGKGVWWETQYF
17	TRBV19	few	TRBJ1-5	.	TGTGCCAGTAGTATAGAGCTCAGGCGCCCGATGGTTTGGCCCCAGCATTTT	CASSIELRRPMVWPQHF
16	TRBV18	.	TRBJ1-5	.	TGTGCCAGCTCACCACGGGGGGGGGTTGGCAATCAGCCCCAGCATTTT	CASSPRGGVGNQPQHF
16	TRBV6-1	.	TRBJ2-2	.	TGTGCCAGCAGTGAAAGCCCCAACAGGGCCACCGGGGAGCTGTTTTTT	CASSESPNRATGELFF
18	TRBV11-2	.	TRBJ1-3	TRBD1	TGTGCCAGCAGCTTATTGGGAACGGGACAGGGGCTCGGAAACACCATATATTTT	CASSLLGTGQGLGNTIYF
11	TRBV4-1	.	TRBJ2-1	.	TGCGCCAGCAGCCCCGGACGGGGTCAGTTCTTC	CASSPGRGQFF
16	TRBV19	.	TRBJ2-1	TRBD2	TGTGCCAGTAGTATAGGGTGGACTAGTATCCACAATGAGCAGTTCTTC	CASSIGWTSIHNEQFF
16	TRBV2	.	TRBJ2-2	TRBD1	TGTGCCAGCAGTTCCCCGGGACAGGTGAACACCGGGGAGCTGTTTTTT	CASSSPGQVNTGELFF
15	TRBV25-1	few	TRBJ2-5	TRBD1	TGTGCCAGCAGGACCAAGTGGGACAGGGAAGAGACCCAGTACTTC	CASRTKWDREETQYF
17	TRBV12-5	.	TRBJ1-1	.	TGTGCTAGTGGTTTGCATTTGTCCCCGAGGGATGACACTGAAGCTTTCTTT	CASGLHLSPRDDTEAFF
17	TRBV19	once	TRBJ2-7	.	TGTGCCAGTAGTGCTGTCCGTTGGGGGCCCTTCGCCTACGAGCAGTACTTC	CASSAVRWGPFAYEQYF
17	TRBV9	.	TRBJ2-5	TRBD2	TGTGCCAGCAGCACGCGTCGTACTAGCGGGGGGCAAGAGACCCAGTACTTC	CASSTRRTSGGQETQYF
16	TRBV28	few	TRBJ2-7	.	TGTGCCACAAAGCCAGATGCCCGGACTCCCCTCTACGAGCAGTACTTC	CATKPDARTPLYEQYF